Below, one T cell receptor beta chain is given with its context. Its target is unknown. Trimming shortened V by 6 bases and J by 4 bases, and 15 bases separated the two germline ends. Germline CDR1 and CDR2: LNHDA and SQIVND (reference sequence). CDR3 size: 14 residues. These data come from a study of T cell responses to AZD1222 COVID-19 vaccine. Study results and limitations: Rises in breadth and depth of Spike-specific TCRs came after two AZD1222 doses.

Measured with immunoSEQ multiplex PCR; TCRdb has only the in-frame clones, and not every one. The sample lists 83,000 or so clones, roughly 90% seen once, with 6.9% in the top ten. The sequence derives from an adult who received the AZD1222 COVID-19 vaccine. V is TRBV19 and J is TRBJ1-2; no reliable D call. The sample consisted of peripheral blood, taken 28 days after the second AZD1222 dose. CDR3 region: CASSPRPGIYGYTF. The CDR3 DNA follows: TGTGCCAGTAGCCCGCGCCCCGGGATCTATGGCTACACCTTC.